This T cell receptor (beta chain) was sequenced for a study of blood T cell repertoires in COVID-19. Study-level background: Acute-phase and convalescent COVID-19 samples originated in the United States, Italy and Spain. PBMCs, B-cell-depleted T cells, or T cells were the source of the cDNA or gDNA that made up the material.

Germline V gene sequence: CDR1 MNHEY, CDR2 SMNVEV (reference sequence). The CDR3 spans 17 residues. V shed 6 bases, J shed 1 base, and the junction held 13 bases outside the gene matches. Original methodology: Researchers report that nucleated cell counts were estimated from reference gene primer amplification. Generated by immunoSEQ multiplex PCR, the TCRdb table keeps only in-frame clones and is missing some. V, J and clone size derive from that table, while D and trimming were established from the DNA sequence. Of approximately 97,000 clones in the sample, 78% were seen once. This clone has at least ten counts.

The chain employs TRBV27 and TRBJ2-5, with 8 bases matching TRBD2. The specimen sequenced was peripheral blood. This clonotype was obtained from a man in his sixties with active or convalescent COVID-19. Written as DNA, the CDR3 is TGTGCCAGCAGACGACGGACGGGAGGGGTCACCCAAGAGACCCAGTACTTC. It encodes CASRRRTGGVTQETQYF.